This T cell receptor beta chain was recovered during a study of a mutant IDH1 vaccine in newly diagnosed glioma. On the study more broadly: Patients in the study were vaccinated eight times, receiving shots in weeks 1, 3, 5, 7, 11, 15, 19 and 23. Receipt of radiotherapy, temozolomide, or both preceded the study, and most received both. General study points: Altogether, 85% to 95% of patients exhibited vaccine-induced immune responses.

Assay: immunoSEQ multiplex PCR; the TCRdb copy retains only in-frame clones and omits some. This table holds about 51,000 clones, 78% found once. The CDR3 covers 16 residues. The ends lost 5 bases at V and 4 bases at J; junction bases unmatched: 9. The V gene's germline CDR1 is SEHNR and CDR2 FQNEAQ (reference sequence). A note on this clone: Its antigen is not identified.

Sample time point: week 5, during vaccination. One vaccine dose held 300 ug of mutant IDH1 20-mer peptide and came with topical imiquimod. Donors' newly diagnosed IDH1-mutant WHO grade 3 or 4 astrocytomas lacked nuclear ATRX. The source of this sequence is a woman between 35 and 50 years old with glioma. V usage is TRBV7-9 and J usage is TRBJ2-2, with 8 bases lining up with TRBD1. The material was PBMCs, obtained from a glioma patient whose treatment included an IDH1 peptide vaccine. Here the CDR3 reads CASSPGGTGSTGELFF. The CDR3 DNA follows: TGTGCCAGCAGCCCAGGCGGGACAGGATCCACCGGGGAGCTGTTTTTT.